The source of this T cell receptor beta chain is a study of STAT5B mutations in CD4+ large granular lymphocyte leukemia. Germline V gene lookup returns CDR1 SEHNR and CDR2 FQNEAQ (reference sequence). The CDR3 is made up of 17 amino acids. Deletions cut 5 bases from V and 0 bases from J, with 14 bases between. TCRdb keeps only in-frame clones here, not all; method: immunoSEQ multiplex PCR. The data contain about 34,000 clones, approximately 74% of them singletons. J is TRBJ2-6 and V is TRBV7-9; D perhaps matches TRBD2 (6 bases). This TCR came from a human donor in good health. Sequencing was done on a sample of CD4+ T cells from blood buffy coats. The CDR3 protein is CASSPAGWGSGANVLTF. The CDR3 nucleotides are TGTGCCAGCAGCCCGGCGGGGTGGGGCTCTGGGGCCAACGTCCTGACTTTC.